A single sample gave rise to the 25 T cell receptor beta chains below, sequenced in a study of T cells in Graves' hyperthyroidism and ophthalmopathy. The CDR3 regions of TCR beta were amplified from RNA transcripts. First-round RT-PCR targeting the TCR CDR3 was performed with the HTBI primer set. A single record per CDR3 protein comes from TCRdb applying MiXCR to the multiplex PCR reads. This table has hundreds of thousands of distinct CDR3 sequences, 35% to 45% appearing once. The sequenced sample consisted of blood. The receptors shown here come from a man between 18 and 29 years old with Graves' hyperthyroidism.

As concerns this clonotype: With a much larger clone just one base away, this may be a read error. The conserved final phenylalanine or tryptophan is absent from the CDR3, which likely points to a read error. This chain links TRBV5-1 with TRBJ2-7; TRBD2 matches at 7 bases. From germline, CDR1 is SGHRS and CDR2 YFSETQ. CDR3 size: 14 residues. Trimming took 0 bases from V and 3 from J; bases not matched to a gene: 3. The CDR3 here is CASSLGQRGYEQYL. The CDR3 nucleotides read TGCGCCAGCAGCTTGGGTCAGCGGGGCTACGAGCAGTACTTG.

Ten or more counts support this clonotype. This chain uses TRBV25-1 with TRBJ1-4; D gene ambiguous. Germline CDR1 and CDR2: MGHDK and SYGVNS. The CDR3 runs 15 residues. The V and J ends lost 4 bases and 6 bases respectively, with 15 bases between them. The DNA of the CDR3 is TGTGCCAGCAGTGTCCCGGGCACAGAAGATGAAAAACTGTTTTTT. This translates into CASSVPGTEDEKLFF.

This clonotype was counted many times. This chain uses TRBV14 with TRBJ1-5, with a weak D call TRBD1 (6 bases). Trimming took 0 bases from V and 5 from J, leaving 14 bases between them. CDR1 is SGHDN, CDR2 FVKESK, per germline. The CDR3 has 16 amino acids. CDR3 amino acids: CASSQDLRDTHQPQHF. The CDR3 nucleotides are TGTGCCAGCAGCCAAGACCTCCGGGACACTCATCAGCCCCAGCATTTT. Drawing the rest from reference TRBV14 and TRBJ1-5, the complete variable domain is EAGVTQFPSHSVIEKGQTVTLRCDPISGHDNLYWYRRVMGKEIKFLLHFVKESKQDESGMPNNRFLAERTGGTYSTLKVQPAELEDSGVYFCASSQDLRDTHQPQHFGDGTRLSIL.

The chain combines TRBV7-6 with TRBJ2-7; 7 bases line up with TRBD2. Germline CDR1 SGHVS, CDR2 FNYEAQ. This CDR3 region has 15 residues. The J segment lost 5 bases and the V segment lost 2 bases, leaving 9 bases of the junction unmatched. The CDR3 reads CASSLSGTRHNEQYF. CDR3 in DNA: TGTGCCAGCAGCTTAAGCGGGACTCGCCACAACGAGCAGTACTTC.

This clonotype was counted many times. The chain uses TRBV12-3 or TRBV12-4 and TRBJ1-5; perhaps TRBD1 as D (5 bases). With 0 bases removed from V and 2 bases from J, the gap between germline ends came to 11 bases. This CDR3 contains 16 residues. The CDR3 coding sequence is TGTGCCAGCAGTTTAGCGGATGGGGGAGGCAATCAGCCCCAGCATTTT. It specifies CASSLADGGGNQPQHF.

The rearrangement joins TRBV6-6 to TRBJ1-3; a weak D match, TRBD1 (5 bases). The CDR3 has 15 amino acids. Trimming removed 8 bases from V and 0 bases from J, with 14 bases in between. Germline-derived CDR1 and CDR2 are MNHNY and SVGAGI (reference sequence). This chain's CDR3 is CASRNTGLSGNTIYF. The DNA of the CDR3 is TGTGCCAGCCGAAATACAGGCCTCTCTGGAAACACCATATATTTT.

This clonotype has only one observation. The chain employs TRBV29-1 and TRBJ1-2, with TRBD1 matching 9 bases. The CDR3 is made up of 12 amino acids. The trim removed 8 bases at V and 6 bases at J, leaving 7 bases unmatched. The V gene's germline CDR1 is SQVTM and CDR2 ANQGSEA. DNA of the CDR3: TGCAGCTTAGCCGGGACAGGGAATGGCTACACCTTC. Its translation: CSLAGTGNGYTF.

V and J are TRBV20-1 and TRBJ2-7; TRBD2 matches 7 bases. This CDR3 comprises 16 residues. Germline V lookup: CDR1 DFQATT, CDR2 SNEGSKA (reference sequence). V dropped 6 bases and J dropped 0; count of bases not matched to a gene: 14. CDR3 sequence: CSARPGGKKSSYEQYF. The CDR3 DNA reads TGCAGTGCCCGCCCCGGGGGGAAAAAGAGCTCCTACGAGCAGTACTTC.

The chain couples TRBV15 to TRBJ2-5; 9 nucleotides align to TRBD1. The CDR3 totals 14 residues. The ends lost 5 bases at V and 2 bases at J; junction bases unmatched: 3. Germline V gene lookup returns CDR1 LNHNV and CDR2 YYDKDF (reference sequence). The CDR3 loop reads CATSDGQGQETQYF. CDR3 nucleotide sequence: TGTGCCACCAGCGATGGACAGGGGCAAGAGACCCAGTACTTC.

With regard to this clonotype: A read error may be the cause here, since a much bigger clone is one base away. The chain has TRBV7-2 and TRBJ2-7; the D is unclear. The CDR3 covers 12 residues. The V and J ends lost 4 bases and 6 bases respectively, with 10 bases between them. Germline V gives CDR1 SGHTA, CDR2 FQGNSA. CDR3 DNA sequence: TGTGCCAGCAGCTCGAAGGGCCCCGAGCAGTACTTC. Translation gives CASSSKGPEQYF.

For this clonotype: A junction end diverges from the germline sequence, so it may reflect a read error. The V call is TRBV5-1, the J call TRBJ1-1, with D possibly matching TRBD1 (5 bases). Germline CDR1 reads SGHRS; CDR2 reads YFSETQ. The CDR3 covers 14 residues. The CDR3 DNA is TGCGCCAGCAGCTTGGCCCCAGGGAACACTGAAGCTTCCTTT. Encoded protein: CASSLAPGNTEASF.

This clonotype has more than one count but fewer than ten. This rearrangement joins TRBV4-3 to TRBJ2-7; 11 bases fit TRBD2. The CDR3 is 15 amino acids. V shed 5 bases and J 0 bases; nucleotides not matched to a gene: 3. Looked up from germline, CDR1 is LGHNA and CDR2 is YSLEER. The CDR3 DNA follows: TGCGCCAGCAGCGAGGGACTAGCGGCCTCCTACGAGCAGTACTTC. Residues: CASSEGLAASYEQYF.

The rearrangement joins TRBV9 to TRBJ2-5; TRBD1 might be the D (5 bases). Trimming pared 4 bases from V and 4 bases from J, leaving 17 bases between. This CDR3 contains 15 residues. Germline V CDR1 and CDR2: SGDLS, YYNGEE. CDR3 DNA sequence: TGTGCCAGCAGCTCCTGGGCCCAGGGCGGAGAGACCCAGTACTTC. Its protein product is CASSSWAQGGETQYF.

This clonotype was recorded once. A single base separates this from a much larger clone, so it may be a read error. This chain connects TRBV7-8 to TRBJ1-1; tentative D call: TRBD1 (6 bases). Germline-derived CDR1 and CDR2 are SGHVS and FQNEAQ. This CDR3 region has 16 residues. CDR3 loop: CAGSLGGGPKGTEAFF. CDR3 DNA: TGTGCCGGCAGCTTAGGCGGGGGGCCTAAGGGCACTGAAGCTTTCTTT.

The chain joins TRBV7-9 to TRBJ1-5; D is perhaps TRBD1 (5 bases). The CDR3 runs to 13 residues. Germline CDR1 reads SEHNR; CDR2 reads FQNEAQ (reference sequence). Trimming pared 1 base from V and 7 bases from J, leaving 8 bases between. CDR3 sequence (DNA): TGTGCCAGCAGCTTAGGGACACAGCAGCCCCAGCATTTT. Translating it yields CASSLGTQQPQHF.

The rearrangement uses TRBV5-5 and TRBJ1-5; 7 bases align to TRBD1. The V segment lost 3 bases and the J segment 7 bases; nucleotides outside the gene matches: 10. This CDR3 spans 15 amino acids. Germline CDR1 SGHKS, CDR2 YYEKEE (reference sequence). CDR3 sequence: CASSSNTGVGQPQHF. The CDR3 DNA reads TGTGCCAGCAGCTCCAACACAGGGGTCGGACAGCCCCAGCATTTT.

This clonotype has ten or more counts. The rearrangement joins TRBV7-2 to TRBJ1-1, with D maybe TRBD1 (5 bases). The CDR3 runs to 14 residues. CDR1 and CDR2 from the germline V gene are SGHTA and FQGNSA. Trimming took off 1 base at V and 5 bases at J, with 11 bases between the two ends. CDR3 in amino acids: CASSLGAGWTEAFF. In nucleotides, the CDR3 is TGTGCCAGCAGCTTAGGGGCAGGGTGGACTGAAGCTTTCTTT.

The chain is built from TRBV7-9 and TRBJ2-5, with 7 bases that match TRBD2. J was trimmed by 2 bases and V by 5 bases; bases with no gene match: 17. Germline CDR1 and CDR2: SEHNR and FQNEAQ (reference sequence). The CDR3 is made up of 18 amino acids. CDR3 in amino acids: CASSQGPPGLPQQETQYF. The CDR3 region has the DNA TGTGCCAGCAGCCAAGGCCCGCCGGGACTACCCCAACAAGAGACCCAGTACTTC.

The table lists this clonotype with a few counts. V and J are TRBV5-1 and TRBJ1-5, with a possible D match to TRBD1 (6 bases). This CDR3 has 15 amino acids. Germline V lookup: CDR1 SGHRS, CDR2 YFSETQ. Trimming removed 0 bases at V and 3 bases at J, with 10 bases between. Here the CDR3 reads CASSLEGGPNQPQHF. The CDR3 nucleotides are TGCGCCAGCAGCTTGGAGGGGGGACCCAATCAGCCCCAGCATTTT.

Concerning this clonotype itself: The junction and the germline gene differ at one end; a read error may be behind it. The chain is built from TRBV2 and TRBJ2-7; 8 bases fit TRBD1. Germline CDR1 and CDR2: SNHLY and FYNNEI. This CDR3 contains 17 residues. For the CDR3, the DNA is TGTTCCAGCAGCATCTCAGGCCAAACAGGGGGAAGGCACGAGCAGTACTTC. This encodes CSSSISGQTGGRHEQYF.

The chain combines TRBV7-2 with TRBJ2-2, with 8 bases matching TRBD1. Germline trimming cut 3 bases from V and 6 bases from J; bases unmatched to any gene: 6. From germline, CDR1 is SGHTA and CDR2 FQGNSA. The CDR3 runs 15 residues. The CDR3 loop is CASSFSGGAAGELFF. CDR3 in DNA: TGTGCCAGCAGCTTTTCAGGGGGCGCAGCCGGGGAGCTGTTTTTT.

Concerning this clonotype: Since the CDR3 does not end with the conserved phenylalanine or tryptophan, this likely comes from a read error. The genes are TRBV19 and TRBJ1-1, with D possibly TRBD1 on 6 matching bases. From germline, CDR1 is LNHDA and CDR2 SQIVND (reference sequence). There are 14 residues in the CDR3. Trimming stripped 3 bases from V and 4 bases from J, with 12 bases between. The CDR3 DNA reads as TGTGCCAGTAGTATTGGGGGGCTGGGCACTGAAGCTTTCCTT. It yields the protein CASSIGGLGTEAFL.

CDR3 sequence: CAVTGTGNTEAFF. As DNA, the CDR3 is TGTGCCGTGACCGGGACGGGGAACACTGAAGCTTTCTTT. This chain uses TRBV10-3 with TRBJ1-1; tentatively, D is TRBD1 (5 bases). This CDR3 is 13 amino acids long. V lost 11 bases and J 1 base, leaving 14 bases between the germline ends. CDR1 is ENHRY and CDR2 is SYGVKD in the germline V gene.

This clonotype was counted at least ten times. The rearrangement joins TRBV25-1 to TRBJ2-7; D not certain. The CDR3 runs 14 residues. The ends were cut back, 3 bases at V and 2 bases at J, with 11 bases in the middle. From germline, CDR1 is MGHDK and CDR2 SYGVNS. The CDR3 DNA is TGTGCCAGCAGTGAGTCTCGCCCGACCTACGAGCAGTACTTC. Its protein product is CASSESRPTYEQYF.

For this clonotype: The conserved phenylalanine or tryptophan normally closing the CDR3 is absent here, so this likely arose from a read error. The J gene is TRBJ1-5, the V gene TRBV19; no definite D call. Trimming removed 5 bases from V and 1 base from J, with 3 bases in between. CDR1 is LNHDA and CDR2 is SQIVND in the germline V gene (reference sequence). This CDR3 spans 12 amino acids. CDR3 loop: CASSQSNQPQHS. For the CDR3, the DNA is TGTGCCAGTAGTCAAAGCAATCAGCCCCAGCATTCA.